The 18 T cell receptor beta chains in this list originate from one sample, sequenced in a study of blood T cell repertoires in COVID-19. Assay used: immunoSEQ multiplex PCR; TCRdb lists only in-frame clones, some missing. The sample records 170,000 or so clones, 83% being singletons. Sequenced input: peripheral blood. The source of these receptors is a human donor in a cohort sampled during active COVID-19.

The chain employs TRBV28 and TRBJ2-1; D perhaps matches TRBD1 (6 bases). CDR3 size: 16 residues. Germline V gives CDR1 MDHEN, CDR2 SYDVKM. Trimming removed 5 bases at V and 0 bases at J, with 14 bases between. The CDR3 sequence is CASSPNRASSYNEQFF. CDR3 nucleotide sequence: TGTGCCAGCAGTCCCAACAGGGCCAGCTCCTACAATGAGCAGTTCTTC.

This clone has just one count. The rearrangement uses TRBV6-6 and TRBJ2-1, with TRBD1 identical over 7 bases. The V segment lost 5 bases and the J segment 7 bases; nucleotides outside the gene matches: 5. The CDR3 is made up of 13 amino acids. Germline V gene lookup returns CDR1 MNHNY and CDR2 SVGAGI (reference sequence). The CDR3 here is CASSPGQQNEQFF. DNA for the CDR3: TGTGCCAGCAGTCCGGGACAGCAGAATGAGCAGTTCTTC.

This chain connects TRBV7-9 to TRBJ1-2; TRBD1 is a possible D gene (5 bases). CDR1 and CDR2 (germline): SEHNR, FQNEAQ (reference sequence). V lost 4 bases and J 4 bases, leaving 19 bases between the germline ends. This CDR3 region has 16 residues. The CDR3 DNA follows: TGTGCCAGCAGCTCCCTCTGGGGGAGGGGATTCTATGGCTACACCTTC. Protein product: CASSSLWGRGFYGYTF.

The V gene is TRBV4-2, the J gene TRBJ1-1, with 8 bases aligning to TRBD1. CDR3 size: 16 residues. Germline trimming cut 4 bases from V and 4 bases from J; bases unmatched to any gene: 11. Germline V gene lookup returns CDR1 LGHNA and CDR2 YNFKEQ. CDR3 in amino acids: CASSPRQGQFGTEAFF. CDR3 DNA sequence: TGTGCCAGCAGCCCCCGACAGGGGCAGTTCGGCACTGAAGCTTTCTTT.

The chain combines TRBV7-2 with TRBJ2-7; 7 positions agree with TRBD1. Germline CDR1 and CDR2: SGHTA and FQGNSA. With 5 bases clipped from V and 0 bases from J, the junction kept 7 bases outside the gene matches. The CDR3 has 15 residues. CDR3 DNA sequence: TGTGCCAGCAGCCAGCAGACAGGGAGCTCCTACGAGCAGTACTTC. Protein sequence: CASSQQTGSSYEQYF.

The gene calls are TRBV12-3 or TRBV12-4 and TRBJ1-1; perhaps TRBD1 as D (5 bases). Trimming pared 3 bases from V and 3 bases from J, leaving 8 bases between. The CDR3 is made up of 13 amino acids. CDR3 coding DNA: TGTGCCAGCAGTTTGGGGGGTGACACTGAAGCTTTCTTT. Residues: CASSLGGDTEAFF.

The CDR3, as DNA: TGTGCCAGCAGTACCCGGACAGGGGAATCCTACGAGCAGTACTTC. Its protein is CASSTRTGESYEQYF. This chain uses TRBV6-2 or TRBV6-3 with TRBJ2-7; 9 bases are shared with TRBD1. After removal of 5 bases from V and 1 base from J, the junction contained 6 bases not matched to a gene. Germline V gene lookup returns CDR1 MNHEY and CDR2 SVGEGT. The CDR3 length is 15 residues.

The chain has TRBV7-3 and TRBJ2-2, with TRBD2 identical over 9 bases. CDR1 and CDR2 from the germline V gene are SGHTA and FQGTGA. The CDR3 has 18 amino acids. Trimming removed 5 bases from V and 0 bases from J; junction bases left unmatched: 10. The DNA for the CDR3 is TGTGCCAGCAGCCCCTCCTCCGGACTAGCGTCGAACACCGGGGAGCTGTTTTTT. Protein: CASSPSSGLASNTGELFF.

The chain employs TRBV7-2 and TRBJ2-3; 7 nucleotides agree with TRBD2. Losses at the gene ends were 1 base for V and 1 base for J; bases not matched to a gene: 8. The CDR3 spans 17 residues. Germline assignment: CDR1 SGHTA and CDR2 FQGNSA. The CDR3 spells CASSLVAGPGGTDTQYF. The CDR3 DNA is TGTGCCAGCAGCTTAGTAGCGGGCCCGGGGGGCACAGATACGCAGTATTTT.

The chain is built from TRBV29-1 and TRBJ2-7, with 10 bases matching TRBD1. The junction had 4 bases not matched to a gene; V was cut back by 5 bases and J by 6 bases. The germline CDR1 and CDR2 sequences are SQVTM and ANQGSEA. This CDR3 is built from 12 residues. The CDR3 DNA follows: TGCAGCGTTCCCGGACAGGGGGGCGAGCAGTACTTC. Protein: CSVPGQGGEQYF.

The J gene is TRBJ1-5, the V gene TRBV6-5; D not resolved. The CDR3 runs to 13 residues. V shed 11 bases and J shed 4 bases, with 15 bases lying between them. CDR1 MNHEY and CDR2 SVGAGI come from the germline V gene. CDR3 protein: CASAWRTNQPQHF. The CDR3 nucleotides are TGTGCCTCAGCGTGGAGAACTAATCAGCCCCAGCATTTT.

As DNA, the CDR3 is TGCAGCGTTGGACAGGGCTCCTACGAGCAGTACTTC. Protein sequence: CSVGQGSYEQYF. V gene TRBV29-1 combines with J gene TRBJ2-7; TRBD1 matches 7 bases. The CDR3 loop spans 12 amino acids. Germline trimming cut 4 bases from V and 0 bases from J; bases unmatched to any gene: 0. CDR1 is SQVTM and CDR2 is ANQGSEA in the germline V gene.

This clone was recorded only once. This chain links TRBV7-8 with TRBJ2-1, with D possibly being TRBD1 (6 bases). Germline V lookup: CDR1 SGHVS, CDR2 FQNEAQ. V dropped 0 bases and J dropped 1 base, with 10 bases sitting between them. The CDR3 has 16 amino acids. This CDR3 reads CASSLAGGGSYNEQFF. CDR3 sequence (DNA): TGTGCCAGCAGCTTAGCAGGGGGTGGATCCTACAATGAGCAGTTCTTC.

The chain carries TRBV19 and TRBJ1-1; D ambiguous. The germline gives CDR1 LNHDA, CDR2 SQIVND (reference sequence). V was shortened by 5 bases and J by 1 base, with 14 bases between the two germline ends. The CDR3 is 15 amino acids. The CDR3, as DNA: TGTGCCAGTAGTGGAAGCTCCACAGCGAACACTGAAGCTTTCTTT. This codes for CASSGSSTANTEAFF.

This clone showed up just once. CDR3 nucleotides: TGTGCCATCAGTTGGACAGGGGGGACTGAAGCTTTCTTT. It translates to CAISWTGGTEAFF. The chain employs TRBV10-3 and TRBJ1-1, with 10 bases that match TRBD1. In germline, CDR1 is ENHRY, CDR2 SYGVKD. Unmatched junction bases numbered 2, after V lost 5 bases and J lost 5 bases. This CDR3 has 13 residues.

The gene calls are TRBV4-3 and TRBJ1-6, with TRBD1 identical over 9 bases. CDR1 and CDR2 from the germline V gene are LGHNA and YSLEER. This CDR3 comprises 19 residues. Trimming took 3 bases from V and 0 from J; bases not matched to a gene: 9. CDR3 protein: CASSQSGTGFGSYNSPLHF. CDR3 DNA sequence: TGCGCCAGCAGCCAGTCCGGGACAGGGTTTGGCTCCTATAATTCACCCCTCCACTTT.

In nucleotides, the CDR3 is TGTGCCAGCAGTGGACTAGCGGGAGCGAAAGGCTCCTACAATGAGCAGTTCTTC. This encodes CASSGLAGAKGSYNEQFF. The chain employs TRBV2 and TRBJ2-1, with 12 bases identical to TRBD2. Looked up from germline, CDR1 is SNHLY and CDR2 is FYNNEI. Trimming cost V 4 bases and J 0 bases; bases outside gene matches: 7. CDR3 length: 18 amino acids.

The rearrangement joins TRBV13 to TRBJ2-7; 7 nucleotides line up with TRBD2. The CDR3 loop spans 14 amino acids. Germline V gene lookup returns CDR1 PRHDT and CDR2 FYEKMQ (reference sequence). V was clipped by 5 bases and J by 3 bases; unmatched bases: 7. Here the CDR3 reads CASSPRDYLYEQYF. The CDR3 coding sequence is TGTGCCAGCAGCCCCCGGGACTACCTCTACGAGCAGTACTTC.